In its sample, the clone carrying this T cell receptor beta chain was seen a few times. These data come from a study of control samples from healthy donors and cancer patients. CDR1 and CDR2 (germline): SGDLS, YYNGEE. The CDR3 is 14 amino acids. Between the trimmed V and J ends, which lost 2 bases and 0 bases, there was a span of 7 bases. TCRdb's table, derived via immunoSEQ multiplex PCR, lists solely in-frame clones and lacks some. The sample lists approximately 89,000 clones; around 87% were seen once. The V gene is TRBV9, the J gene TRBJ2-3; D gene ambiguous. This TCR was sampled from a man aged 50 to 60 in good health. The sequenced material came from blood. CDR3 sequence (DNA): TGTGCCAGCAGCGTCCAGCCTAGCACAGATACGCAGTATTTT. It is translated as CASSVQPSTDTQYF.